These 31 T cell receptor beta chains were sequenced from one sample in a study of shared clonotypes between healthy human individuals. Using immunoSEQ multiplex PCR, the repertoire was profiled, and TCRdb retains in-frame clones only, with some absent. The top ten clones hold less than 0.35% of a sample with under 600,000 clones, 98% of them seen once. In the naive CD8 group, cells lacked CD45RO and were positively selected for CCR7, so terminally differentiated effector memory CD45RA+ cells were left out. Material for sequencing was naive CD8+ T cells sorted from blood. The receptors originated from a man aged 30 to 39 in good health.

The chain uses TRBV7-8 and TRBJ1-5; TRBD1 aligns across 9 bases. This CDR3 has 17 residues. The germline V gene has CDR1 SGHVS and CDR2 FQNEAQ. Germline trimming cut 3 bases from V and 1 base from J; bases unmatched to any gene: 7. CDR3 sequence reads: CASSFLGQGPSNQPQHF. For the CDR3, the DNA is TGTGCCAGCAGCTTTCTGGGACAGGGACCGAGCAATCAGCCCCAGCATTTT. Full variable domain (missing parts from reference TRBV7-8 and TRBJ1-5): GAGVSQSPRYKVAKRGQDVALRCDPISGHVSLFWYQQALGQGPEFLTYFQNEAQLDKSGLPSDRFFAERPEGSVSTLKIQRTQQEDSAVYLCASSFLGQGPSNQPQHFGDGTRLSIL.

This clone showed up just once. The same CDR3 can be traced to other DNA sequences in this sample. The chain uses TRBV6-5 and TRBJ1-5, with a possible D match to TRBD1 (5 bases). V dropped 2 bases and J dropped 7 bases, with 9 bases sitting between them. Germline assignment: CDR1 MNHEY and CDR2 SVGAGI. The CDR3 length is 13 residues. The CDR3 coding sequence is TGTGCCAGCAGTTACGGGGGGGGACAGCCCCAGCATTTT. It translates to CASSYGGGQPQHF.

The chain recombines TRBV7-8 with TRBJ2-7; D might be TRBD2 (6 bases). Germline V gene data show CDR1 as SGHVS and CDR2 as FQNEAQ. This CDR3 comprises 14 residues. Trimming left V 5 bases short and J 2 bases short, with 13 bases between. This CDR3 reads CASSEAGPTYEQYF. CDR3 DNA sequence: TGTGCCAGCAGCGAAGCGGGCCCAACCTACGAGCAGTACTTC.

This rearrangement joins TRBV7-6 to TRBJ1-5; perhaps TRBD1 as D (5 bases). CDR1 is SGHVS and CDR2 is FNYEAQ in the germline V gene. Trimming cost V 3 bases and J 6 bases, with 15 bases left between them. The CDR3 covers 15 residues. The CDR3 bases are TGTGCCAGCAGCTTTTTTCCAGGGTCCAGTCAGCCCCAGCATTTT. Its protein is CASSFFPGSSQPQHF.

The chain couples TRBV6-1 to TRBJ2-1; 7 bases agree with TRBD2. V lost 4 bases to trimming and J lost 4 bases; unmatched junction nucleotides: 10. Germline CDR1 reads MNHNS; CDR2 reads SASEGT. The CDR3 is made up of 16 amino acids. For the CDR3, the DNA is TGTGCCAGCAGTGCACCCGCGGGAGTGGCGTACAATGAGCAGTTCTTC. Its translation is CASSAPAGVAYNEQFF.

The chain recombines TRBV27 with TRBJ2-7, with 8 bases fitting TRBD2. Germline CDR1 is MNHEY and CDR2 is SMNVEV (reference sequence). Losses at the gene ends were 3 bases for V and 5 bases for J; bases not matched to a gene: 6. There are 14 residues in the CDR3. CDR3 in amino acids: CASSLSGSFNEQYF. In nucleotides, the CDR3 is TGTGCCAGCAGTTTGAGCGGGAGTTTCAACGAGCAGTACTTC.

The rearrangement uses TRBV9 and TRBJ2-7, with TRBD1 matching over 8 bases. Germline V gene sequence: CDR1 SGDLS, CDR2 YYNGEE. V shed 3 bases and J 3 bases; nucleotides not matched to a gene: 8. This CDR3 is 15 amino acids long. The CDR3 region is CASSGQTGTGYEQYF. In DNA, the CDR3 is TGTGCCAGCAGCGGGCAGACAGGGACAGGCTACGAGCAGTACTTC.

The CDR3 region has the DNA TGCGCCAGCAGCTACCAGCGGGGACAAGAGACCCAGTACTTC. Translation: CASSYQRGQETQYF. The chain carries TRBV5-1 and TRBJ2-5; 7 nucleotides line up with TRBD2. The CDR3 has 14 residues. Germline lookup yields CDR1 SGHRS and CDR2 YFSETQ. Germline trimming cut 3 bases from V and 2 bases from J; bases unmatched to any gene: 4.

The V and J genes are TRBV6-6 and TRBJ1-5, with D perhaps matching TRBD1 (6 bases). CDR1 and CDR2 (germline): MNHNY, SVGAGI (reference sequence). The CDR3 consists of 14 residues. Trimming removed 8 bases at V and 3 bases at J, with 14 bases between. CDR3 amino acids: CASGGRGSNQPQHF. Written as DNA, the CDR3 is TGTGCCAGCGGGGGAAGGGGGTCCAATCAGCCCCAGCATTTT.

J is TRBJ1-2 and V is TRBV7-3, with D possibly being TRBD1 (5 bases). With 5 bases removed from V and 6 bases from J, the gap between germline ends came to 13 bases. The V gene's germline CDR1 is SGHTA and CDR2 FQGTGA. This CDR3 region has 13 residues. CDR3 sequence reads: CASSDGTPDGYTF. The DNA of the CDR3 is TGTGCCAGCAGCGACGGGACCCCGGATGGCTACACCTTC.

This sequence joins TRBV11-2 and TRBJ1-3; D ambiguous. CDR3 size: 17 residues. Deletions cut 4 bases from V and 8 bases from J, with 24 bases between. CDR1 and CDR2 from the germline V gene are SGHAT and FQNNGV. CDR3 loop: CASSSRAGLTAGDTIYF. Written as DNA, the CDR3 is TGTGCCAGCAGCTCGAGGGCAGGATTAACGGCAGGAGACACCATATATTTT.

The chain employs TRBV6-5 and TRBJ2-5; the match to TRBD1 covers 10 bases. From germline, CDR1 is MNHEY and CDR2 SVGAGI. The CDR3 is 15 residues long. J gave up 2 bases and V 6 bases, and 6 bases lay outside the gene matches. The CDR3 protein is CASSYGTGVQETQYF. The CDR3 DNA reads TGTGCCAGCAGCTACGGGACAGGGGTACAAGAGACCCAGTACTTC.

The V and J genes are TRBV14 and TRBJ2-7; 7 nucleotides align to TRBD2. With V trimmed by 3 bases and J by 3 bases, 8 bases remained unmatched. Germline V CDR1 and CDR2: SGHDN, FVKESK. The CDR3 is made up of 15 amino acids. CDR3 amino acids: CASSHPLGGYYEQYF. The CDR3 region has the DNA TGTGCCAGCAGCCACCCTTTGGGGGGGTACTACGAGCAGTACTTC.

This clone was counted a single time. The chain employs TRBV5-1 and TRBJ2-7; D call uncertain. Germline CDR1 reads SGHRS; CDR2 reads YFSETQ. The CDR3 is 15 amino acids. V lost 2 bases and J lost 4, with 16 bases in between. CDR3 amino acids: CASSLGLPTPYEQYF. The CDR3 DNA sequence: TGCGCCAGCAGCTTAGGCCTCCCGACCCCTTACGAGCAGTACTTC. The variable domain in full, with the rest retrieved from reference TRBV5-1 and TRBJ2-7, is KAGVTQTPRYLIKTRGQQVTLSCSPISGHRSVSWYQQTPGQGLQFLFEYFSETQRNKGNFPGRFSGRQFSNSRSEMNVSTLELGDSALYLCASSLGLPTPYEQYFGPGTRLTVT.

The J gene is TRBJ2-2, the V gene TRBV7-6; D gene unclear. Per the germline V gene, CDR1 is SGHVS and CDR2 is FNYEAQ. The V end was cut by 4 bases, the J end by 8 bases, with 8 bases between. This CDR3 is built from 12 residues. The CDR3 loop reads CASSSLPGELFF. CDR3 bases: TGTGCCAGCAGCTCTCTGCCTGGGGAGCTGTTTTTT.

The chain has TRBV7-8 and TRBJ2-1; 15 bases align to TRBD2. Trimming cost V 3 bases and J 7 bases; bases outside gene matches: 4. This CDR3 is 16 amino acids long. Germline CDR1 and CDR2: SGHVS and FQNEAQ. The CDR3 loop is CASSLAGTSGRNEQFF. CDR3 in DNA: TGTGCCAGCAGCTTGGCCGGGACTAGCGGGAGGAATGAGCAGTTCTTC.

The chain links TRBV4-3 to TRBJ2-7; D is uncertain. The CDR3 length is 15 residues. Trimming took 1 base from V and 4 from J, leaving 14 bases between them. The germline gives CDR1 LGHNA, CDR2 YSLEER. CDR3 loop: CASSQAQVGNYEQYF. The CDR3 region has the DNA TGCGCCAGCAGCCAAGCTCAAGTGGGAAATTACGAGCAGTACTTC.

V and J are TRBV6-5 and TRBJ2-7; D is unclear. The CDR3 length is 16 residues. V lost 2 bases, J lost 3 bases, and 17 bases lay in between. Germline lookup yields CDR1 MNHEY and CDR2 SVGAGI. CDR3 nucleotide sequence: TGTGCCAGCAGTTACCAAGAGGATTCCTACGGCTACGAGCAGTACTTC. As protein: CASSYQEDSYGYEQYF.

Here the CDR3 reads CASRQTGNPFYEQYF. CDR3 nucleotides: TGTGCCAGCAGGCAGACAGGGAATCCTTTCTACGAGCAGTACTTC. The V call is TRBV27, the J call TRBJ2-7; 7 nucleotides line up with TRBD1. The CDR3 has 15 residues. The trim removed 6 bases at V and 3 bases at J, leaving 11 bases unmatched. Germline V gene data show CDR1 as MNHEY and CDR2 as SMNVEV (reference sequence).

The chain has TRBV27 and TRBJ1-1; a possible D gene is TRBD1 (6 bases). V lost 7 bases and J 5 bases, leaving 26 bases between the germline ends. Germline V gene sequence: CDR1 MNHEY, CDR2 SMNVEV (reference sequence). CDR3 size: 17 residues. CDR3 DNA sequence: TGTGCCAGCAACCCAATATGGGGGGGCGAGTCGGGGACTGAAGCTTTCTTT. As protein: CASNPIWGGESGTEAFF.

The rearrangement joins TRBV5-6 to TRBJ2-2, with a weak D call TRBD1 (6 bases). Deletions cut 0 bases from V and 5 bases from J, with 8 bases between. This CDR3 has 14 residues. Germline V gene data show CDR1 as SGHDT and CDR2 as YYEEEE. This CDR3 reads CASSLAGTTGELFF. CDR3 DNA: TGTGCCAGCAGCTTGGCCGGGACAACCGGGGAGCTGTTTTTT.

This clone was counted once. The gene calls are TRBV4-1 and TRBJ2-7; 7 positions match TRBD2. The CDR3 sequence is 19 residues long. Germline CDR1 is MGHRA and CDR2 is YSYEKL. Trimming cost V 1 base and J 2 bases; bases outside gene matches: 17. DNA of the CDR3: TGCGCCAGCAGCCAAGGAATATATACTAGCGATCTGCGCCCCTACGAGCAGTACTTC. Translating it yields CASSQGIYTSDLRPYEQYF.

This chain connects TRBV4-3 to TRBJ2-7; 12 bases map to TRBD2. The CDR3 sequence is 15 residues long. The trim removed 5 bases at V and 2 bases at J, leaving 4 bases unmatched. The germline CDR1 and CDR2 sequences are LGHNA and YSLEER. The CDR3 region is CASSYGLAGPYEQYF. Here the CDR3 DNA reads TGCGCCAGCAGCTACGGACTAGCGGGACCCTACGAGCAGTACTTC.

This clone was detected only once. V is TRBV14 and J is TRBJ2-7; D is possibly TRBD2 (7 bases). This CDR3 has 14 residues. Germline CDR1 SGHDN, CDR2 FVKESK. Deletions cut 1 base from V and 7 bases from J, with 14 bases between. The CDR3 sequence: CASSQVGGGREQYF. CDR3 nucleotide sequence: TGTGCCAGCAGCCAAGTGGGCGGGGGCAGAGAGCAGTACTTC.

V and J are TRBV25-1 and TRBJ1-5, with 7 bases lining up with TRBD1. V lost 4 bases and J lost 4; bases outside the gene matches: 4. There are 14 residues in the CDR3. CDR1 and CDR2 from the germline V gene are MGHDK and SYGVNS. CDR3 sequence reads: CASSARGQNQPQHF. The CDR3 nucleotides read TGTGCCAGCAGTGCCCGGGGACAGAATCAGCCCCAGCATTTT.

The chain recombines TRBV5-5 with TRBJ1-2; weak D call: TRBD1 (5 bases). Germline CDR1 reads SGHKS; CDR2 reads YYEKEE (reference sequence). V dropped 4 bases and J dropped 8 bases, with 12 bases sitting between them. There are 12 residues in the CDR3. This chain's CDR3 is CASSKDSAGYTF. Here the CDR3 DNA reads TGTGCCAGCAGCAAAGACAGTGCAGGCTACACCTTC.

The gene calls are TRBV11-2 and TRBJ2-7; 12 bases match TRBD2. There are 18 residues in the CDR3. Per the germline V gene, CDR1 is SGHAT and CDR2 is FQNNGV. Trimming cost V 3 bases and J 3 bases; bases outside gene matches: 12. The CDR3 DNA reads TGTGCCAGCAGCTTCGGGACTAGCGGGCCTTTGGTAGACTACGAGCAGTACTTC. The encoded protein is CASSFGTSGPLVDYEQYF.

This rearrangement joins TRBV7-9 to TRBJ2-7; 11 bases are shared with TRBD2. This CDR3 contains 14 residues. Germline loops: CDR1 SEHNR, CDR2 FQNEAQ (reference sequence). V lost 4 bases, J lost 6 bases, and 5 bases stayed unmatched. This CDR3 reads CASSSLAGVGEQYF. CDR3 nucleotides: TGTGCCAGCAGCTCACTAGCGGGAGTTGGCGAGCAGTACTTC. Supplemented by reference TRBV7-9 and TRBJ2-7, the full variable domain reads DTGVSQNPRHKITKRGQNVTFRCDPISEHNRLYWYRQTLGQGPEFLTYFQNEAQLEKSRLLSDRFSAERPKGSFSTLEIQRTEQGDSAMYLCASSSLAGVGEQYFGPGTRLTVT.

The chain links TRBV13 to TRBJ1-3, with D tentatively TRBD1 (6 bases). Germline lookup yields CDR1 PRHDT and CDR2 FYEKMQ (reference sequence). The CDR3 runs 14 residues. V gave up 6 bases and J gave up 6 bases, with 15 bases separating them. The CDR3 sequence is CASRIQGGENTIYF. DNA for the CDR3: TGTGCCAGCAGAATACAGGGTGGGGAAAACACCATATATTTT.

The genes are TRBV9 and TRBJ2-1, with 10 bases identical to TRBD2. The CDR3 extends over 16 amino acids. V was clipped by 3 bases and J by 4 bases; unmatched bases: 7. Per the germline V gene, CDR1 is SGDLS and CDR2 is YYNGEE. The DNA for the CDR3 is TGTGCCAGCAGCGAAATAGCGGGAGGAGCTTACAATGAGCAGTTCTTC. Protein sequence: CASSEIAGGAYNEQFF.

The chain is built from TRBV7-9 and TRBJ2-7; D tentatively reads TRBD1 or TRBD2 (5 bases each). Trimming took 5 bases from V and 1 from J, leaving 24 bases between them. Germline lookup yields CDR1 SEHNR and CDR2 FQNEAQ (reference sequence). This CDR3 contains 18 residues. The DNA for the CDR3 is TGTGCCAGCAGCGGAAGGCGCCGGGACGCAACGGATTCCTACGAGCAGTACTTC. The encoded protein is CASSGRRRDATDSYEQYF.